This TCR beta chain was documented in a study of T cells and Merkel cell carcinoma outcomes. Profiling relied on immunoSEQ multiplex PCR, and the TCRdb table lists in-frame clones only, not all of them. Of 9,500 to 15,000 clones listed, 95% to 96% were seen once; the top ten hold about 0.99%. For this clone: Its target is unknown.

Trimming took 1 base from V and 3 from J, leaving 9 bases between them. Germline V gene sequence: CDR1 GTSNPN, CDR2 SVGIG (reference sequence). The CDR3 spans 13 residues. General study findings and limits: In Merkel cell carcinoma, repertoire and T-cell density reportedly predicted outcomes.

The specimen sequenced was tumor tissue from Merkel cell carcinoma. The source of this sequence is a human donor with Merkel cell carcinoma. V and J are TRBV30 and TRBJ1-1; D gene uncertain. CDR3 sequence reads: CAWSDTLYTEAFF. The CDR3 DNA follows: TGTGCCTGGAGTGACACTTTGTACACTGAAGCTTTCTTT.